These 27 T cell receptor beta chains were all obtained from the same sample, sequenced in a study of T cell responses to AZD1222 COVID-19 vaccine. Sequencing was performed with immunoSEQ multiplex PCR; in TCRdb, only in-frame clones are kept and a portion is missing. Of about 77,000 clones detected, more than 90% appear once; the ten largest clones hold 4.7%. The source material was peripheral blood, sampled 28 days after the second AZD1222 dose. These TCRs come from an adult who received the AZD1222 COVID-19 vaccine.

V is TRBV5-8 and J is TRBJ2-5, with TRBD1 identical over 9 bases. Looked up from germline, CDR1 is SGHTS and CDR2 is YDEGEE. The CDR3 is made up of 15 amino acids. J was trimmed by 5 bases and V by 0 bases; bases with no gene match: 5. The CDR3 coding sequence is TGTGCCAGCAGCTTGGTCACAGGGGGCCTGGAGACCCAGTACTTC. It specifies CASSLVTGGLETQYF.

The CDR3 sequence is CASGQGGNTGELFF. In DNA, the CDR3 is TGTGCCAGTGGACAGGGAGGGAACACCGGGGAGCTGTTTTTT. The chain has TRBV19 and TRBJ2-2, with 8 bases lining up with TRBD1. Germline CDR1 is LNHDA and CDR2 is SQIVND (reference sequence). V shed 8 bases and J 1 base; nucleotides not matched to a gene: 3. CDR3 length: 14 amino acids.

Only one count was recorded for this clone. The CDR3 sequence: CASSLEWGNTGELFF. In DNA form, the CDR3 reads TGCGCCAGCAGCTTGGAGTGGGGGAACACCGGGGAGCTGTTTTTT. V is TRBV5-1 and J is TRBJ2-2, with D unclear. The CDR3 has 15 amino acids. Trimming stripped 0 bases from V and 1 base from J, with 7 bases between. Germline assignment: CDR1 SGHRS and CDR2 YFSETQ.

This chain joins TRBV5-5 and TRBJ1-5; D remains ambiguous. CDR3 size: 15 residues. V was pared by 4 bases and J by 0 bases, with 11 bases between. Germline CDR1 and CDR2: SGHKS and YYEKEE (reference sequence). Here the CDR3 DNA reads TGTGCCAGCAGCCCCGAAGCCATTAGCAATCAGCCCCAGCATTTT. This translates into CASSPEAISNQPQHF.

This chain connects TRBV5-6 to TRBJ2-3, with D maybe TRBD1 (6 bases). The CDR3 has 13 residues. V was clipped by 4 bases and J by 3 bases, with 9 bases between them. The germline V gene has CDR1 SGHDT and CDR2 YYEEEE. Here the CDR3 reads CASSPTGTDTQYF. The CDR3 DNA reads TGTGCCAGCAGCCCGACAGGAACAGATACGCAGTATTTT.

V usage is TRBV11-2 and J usage is TRBJ1-1, with a tentative D call TRBD1 (6 bases). The ends were cut back, 4 bases at V and 4 bases at J, with 19 bases in the middle. The CDR3 is 16 amino acids. Germline CDR1 is SGHAT and CDR2 is FQNNGV. CDR3 nucleotides: TGTGCCAGCAGCTCTTTCAGGGAGGGGGGTCGCACTGAAGCTTTCTTT. Amino acid sequence: CASSSFREGGRTEAFF.

The chain couples TRBV4-1 to TRBJ2-5; no firm D call. The CDR3 spans 11 residues. CDR1 is MGHRA and CDR2 is YSYEKL in the germline V gene. V lost 2 bases to trimming and J lost 4 bases, with 2 bases between them. The CDR3, as DNA: TGCGCCAGCAGCCAACGAGAGACCCAGTACTTC. Translation: CASSQRETQYF.

The V and J genes are TRBV28 and TRBJ2-1; a weak D match, TRBD2 (6 bases). This CDR3 has 14 residues. V dropped 3 bases and J dropped 12 bases, with 18 bases sitting between them. The germline gives CDR1 MDHEN, CDR2 SYDVKM. CDR3 amino acids: CASSFIRPSAGQFF. CDR3 DNA sequence: TGTGCCAGCAGTTTTATTCGTCCTAGCGCCGGGCAGTTCTTC.

The chain joins TRBV7-3 to TRBJ1-1, with 10 bases matching TRBD1. The germline CDR1 and CDR2 sequences are SGHTA and FQGTGA. The CDR3 sequence is 15 residues long. J was trimmed by 6 bases and V by 6 bases; bases with no gene match: 10. The CDR3, as DNA: TGTGCCAGCAGACGGACAGGGGGTGGGAGTGCTGAAGCTTTCTTT. It codes for CASRRTGGGSAEAFF. Complete variable domain (other parts from reference TRBV7-3 and TRBJ1-1): GAGVSQTPSNKVTEKGKYVELRCDPISGHTALYWYRQSLGQGPEFLIYFQGTGAADDSGLPNDRFFAVRPEGSVSTLKIQRTERGDSAVYLCASRRTGGGSAEAFFGQGTRLTVV.

The V call is TRBV5-6, the J call TRBJ2-1; D uncertain. The V end was cut by 0 bases, the J end by 9 bases, with 10 bases between. Per germline, CDR1 SGHDT and CDR2 YYEEEE. This CDR3 spans 13 amino acids. CDR3 residues: CASSLGRNGEQFF. The CDR3 DNA reads as TGTGCCAGCAGCTTGGGGCGTAACGGTGAGCAGTTCTTC.

The chain recombines TRBV7-9 with TRBJ2-7; 13 bases map to TRBD2. V trimming: 1 base; J trimming: 7 bases; junction bases outside the gene matches: 4. The CDR3 spans 15 residues. Germline V CDR1 and CDR2: SEHNR, FQNEAQ (reference sequence). CDR3 protein: CASSLGLAGGLEQYF. Written as DNA, the CDR3 is TGTGCCAGCAGCTTAGGACTAGCGGGAGGTCTTGAGCAGTACTTC. The full variable domain, in which reference TRBV7-9 and TRBJ2-7 provide the parts outside the CDR3, is DTGVSQNPRHKITKRGQNVTFRCDPISEHNRLYWYRQTLGQGPEFLTYFQNEAQLEKSRLLSDRFSAERPKGSFSTLEIQRTEQGDSAMYLCASSLGLAGGLEQYFGPGTRLTVT.

The CDR3 DNA sequence: TGCGCCAGCAGTGAGTCTAGGGACAGCTATGGCTACACCTTC. It codes for CASSESRDSYGYTF. The V and J genes are TRBV10-2 and TRBJ1-2, with 7 bases identical to TRBD1. This CDR3 region has 14 residues. With 0 bases clipped from V and 4 bases from J, the junction kept 2 bases outside the gene matches. Germline CDR1 and CDR2: WSHSY and SAAADI.

This chain joins TRBV2 and TRBJ1-6; tentatively, D is TRBD1 (6 bases). The CDR3 sequence is 15 residues long. Per germline, CDR1 SNHLY and CDR2 FYNNEI. Trimming stripped 8 bases from V and 9 bases from J, with 20 bases between. The CDR3 coding sequence is TGTGCCAGCGATCAGAACAGGGAGGGAGCTTCACCCCTCCACTTT. It is translated as CASDQNREGASPLHF. Complete variable domain (other parts from reference TRBV2 and TRBJ1-6): EPEVTQTPSHQVTQMGQEVILRCVPISNHLYFYWYRQILGQKVEFLVSFYNNEISEKSEIFDDQFSVERPDGSNFTLKIRSTKLEDSAMYFCASDQNREGASPLHFGNGTRLTVT.

The chain links TRBV12-3 or TRBV12-4 to TRBJ2-5, with D perhaps matching TRBD1 (6 bases). This CDR3 contains 13 residues. The V end lost 2 bases, the J end lost 5 bases, and 9 bases lay between the germline ends. CDR3 DNA sequence: TGTGCCAGCAGTTTACACACAGGGGAGACCCAGTACTTC. Encoded protein: CASSLHTGETQYF.

This clone was observed a single time. V is TRBV20-1 and J is TRBJ1-1; D gene ambiguous. The V gene's germline CDR1 is DFQATT and CDR2 SNEGSKA (reference sequence). The CDR3 is 10 residues long. V shed 1 base and J shed 7 bases, with 4 bases lying between them. CDR3 sequence (DNA): TGCAGTGCTAGAGGGGTTGAAGCTTTCTTT. Its protein product is CSARGVEAFF.

The table lists this clone with a count of one. This chain uses TRBV2 with TRBJ1-5; D is unresolved. The V gene's germline CDR1 is SNHLY and CDR2 FYNNEI. The V and J ends lost 4 bases and 2 bases respectively, with 9 bases between them. There are 14 residues in the CDR3. CDR3: CASSVEWGNQPQHF. The CDR3 nucleotides read TGTGCCAGCAGTGTGGAGTGGGGCAATCAGCCCCAGCATTTT.

J is TRBJ2-4 and V is TRBV29-1; 7 nucleotides match TRBD1. The CDR3 length is 17 residues. CDR1 SQVTM and CDR2 ANQGSEA come from the germline V gene. V lost 4 bases and J lost 0; bases outside the gene matches: 12. CDR3 residues: CSVGQGGAELAKNIQYF. The CDR3 region has the DNA TGCAGCGTTGGACAGGGTGGGGCGGAGCTAGCCAAAAACATTCAGTACTTC.

This clone was counted between two and nine times. The V call is TRBV6-5, the J call TRBJ1-2, with 9 bases identical to TRBD1. J lost 7 bases, V lost 4 bases, and 10 bases had no gene match. The CDR3 sequence is 15 residues long. Germline CDR1 and CDR2: MNHEY and SVGAGI. CDR3 in DNA: TGTGCCAGCAGTTTTAGCCCGGGACAGGGAGGTGGCTACACCTTC. Translation: CASSFSPGQGGGYTF.

This chain links TRBV5-1 with TRBJ1-1, with D unresolved. Germline V gives CDR1 SGHRS, CDR2 YFSETQ. The V end lost 0 bases, the J end lost 4 bases, and 13 bases lay between the germline ends. CDR3 length equals 15 residues. The DNA for the CDR3 is TGCGCCAGCAGCTTGGTTCCTGACGGGCCCACTGAAGCTTTCTTT. Its translation is CASSLVPDGPTEAFF.

The rearrangement uses TRBV2 and TRBJ1-5; 11 bases align to TRBD1. V was pared by 4 bases and J by 0 bases, with 2 bases of the junction left unmatched. The CDR3 extends over 16 amino acids. Germline-derived CDR1 and CDR2 are SNHLY and FYNNEI. CDR3 coding DNA: TGTGCCAGCAGTGGGACAGGGGGCGATAGCAATCAGCCCCAGCATTTT. Translation gives CASSGTGGDSNQPQHF.

The genes are TRBV5-1 and TRBJ1-4; D may be TRBD1 (6 bases). CDR1 is SGHRS and CDR2 is YFSETQ in the germline V gene. The ends were cut back, 0 bases at V and 8 bases at J, with 14 bases in the middle. This CDR3 region has 15 residues. The CDR3 protein is CASSLVGAEGEKLFF. For the CDR3, the DNA is TGCGCCAGCAGCTTGGTGGGGGCAGAGGGGGAAAAACTGTTTTTT.

The chain uses TRBV19 and TRBJ1-2, with a tentative D call TRBD1 (5 bases). Per germline, CDR1 LNHDA and CDR2 SQIVND (reference sequence). CDR3 length: 17 amino acids. Trimming cost V 1 base and J 7 bases, with 22 bases left between them. CDR3 protein: CASSIAWTDMGEGGYTF. The CDR3 region has the DNA TGTGCCAGTAGTATAGCTTGGACGGATATGGGGGAAGGTGGCTACACCTTC.

The V and J genes are TRBV29-1 and TRBJ2-7; perhaps TRBD2 as D (7 bases). In germline, CDR1 is SQVTM, CDR2 ANQGSEA. The CDR3 consists of 13 residues. V lost 4 bases and J 5 bases, leaving 15 bases between the germline ends. The CDR3, as DNA: TGCAGCGTTGTGAGAGGGGGGGTTGACGAGCAGTACTTC. This translates into CSVVRGGVDEQYF.

The chain has TRBV6-1 and TRBJ2-1, with 8 bases matching TRBD2. This CDR3 comprises 14 residues. Germline V gene data show CDR1 as MNHNS and CDR2 as SASEGT. The V and J ends lost 0 bases and 9 bases, in that order; junction bases with no gene match: 4. In nucleotides, the CDR3 is TGTGCCAGCAGTGAAGCTAGCGGGATATTTGAGCAGTTCTTC. It yields the protein CASSEASGIFEQFF.

This chain links TRBV7-3 with TRBJ1-2, with 10 bases identical to TRBD1. This CDR3 region has 14 residues. Germline V lookup: CDR1 SGHTA, CDR2 FQGTGA. Unmatched junction bases numbered 2, after V lost 0 bases and J lost 7 bases. CDR3 DNA sequence: TGTGCCAGCAGCTTAACGGGGGACAGGGGTGGCTACACCTTC. Translation: CASSLTGDRGGYTF.

The chain couples TRBV18 to TRBJ1-1, with TRBD1 identical over 9 bases. Germline V lookup: CDR1 KGHSH, CDR2 LQKENI. CDR3 length: 15 residues. J gave up 1 base and V 4 bases, and 4 bases lay outside the gene matches. The CDR3 bases are TGTGCCAGCTCACAAAGGACAGGGGAGAACACTGAAGCTTTCTTT. Protein: CASSQRTGENTEAFF.

V usage is TRBV7-2 and J usage is TRBJ1-1; 7 bases line up with TRBD1. The trim removed 5 bases at V and 10 bases at J, leaving 4 bases unmatched. CDR3 length: 11 residues. CDR1 SGHTA and CDR2 FQGNSA come from the germline V gene. CDR3 DNA: TGTGCCAGCAGCATCCGGACAGGAGCTTTCTTT. Translated: CASSIRTGAFF.